One and the same sample provided the 16 T cell receptor beta chains below, sequenced in a study of blood T cell repertoires in COVID-19. Measured with immunoSEQ multiplex PCR; TCRdb has only the in-frame clones, and not every one. The sample contains about 74,000 clones, approximately 80% of which appear only once. What was sequenced was peripheral blood. These receptor sequences come from a human donor in a cohort sampled during active COVID-19.

The rearrangement links TRBV20-1 to TRBJ2-3; D not resolved. Germline V gene sequence: CDR1 DFQATT, CDR2 SNEGSKA (reference sequence). The CDR3 is 13 residues long. Trimming pared 3 bases from V and 3 bases from J, leaving 10 bases between. The CDR3 DNA sequence: TGCAGTGCTAGTGTGGAGTTGACAGATACGCAGTATTTT. Its protein is CSASVELTDTQYF.

This clone was seen only once. Other DNA sequences of this sample code for an identical CDR3. This chain uses TRBV7-8 with TRBJ2-1, with D possibly being TRBD2 (7 bases). Germline loops: CDR1 SGHVS, CDR2 FQNEAQ. The germline V and J ends were trimmed by 0 bases and 0 bases, with 9 bases remaining between them. The CDR3 is made up of 16 amino acids. The DNA of the CDR3 is TGTGCCAGCAGCTTAGCGGGGGGGCCCTCCTACAATGAGCAGTTCTTC. Its protein product is CASSLAGGPSYNEQFF.

J is TRBJ2-2 and V is TRBV5-1; D gene ambiguous. V was clipped by 0 bases and J by 4 bases, with 16 bases between them. The CDR3 has 17 residues. Germline V gene data show CDR1 as SGHRS and CDR2 as YFSETQ. The CDR3 DNA follows: TGCGCCAGCAGCTTGGCCTTTGGAGATCCGAGCACCGGGGAGCTGTTTTTT. Protein product: CASSLAFGDPSTGELFF.

The chain couples TRBV7-3 to TRBJ2-3; 10 nucleotides align to TRBD2. This CDR3 is 16 amino acids long. Germline assignment: CDR1 SGHTA and CDR2 FQGTGA. V lost 4 bases to trimming and J lost 8 bases; unmatched junction nucleotides: 12. CDR3 DNA sequence: TGTGCCAGCAGCTCACGAAGCGGGGGGGCTCTTGGTACGCAGTATTTT. It translates to CASSSRSGGALGTQYF.

V and J are TRBV3-1 (or the pseudogene TRBV3-2) and TRBJ2-3; 8 bases agree with TRBD2. Unmatched junction bases numbered 10, after V lost 0 bases and J lost 2 bases. The CDR3 has 18 amino acids. CDR1 LGHDT and CDR2 YNNKEL come from the germline V gene (reference sequence). The CDR3 loop is CASSQDFGGGTPTDTQYF. The CDR3 DNA sequence: TGTGCCAGCAGCCAAGATTTCGGCGGGGGGACCCCCACAGATACGCAGTATTTT.

The chain combines TRBV5-1 with TRBJ1-4, with 8 bases that match TRBD1. Germline CDR1 reads SGHRS; CDR2 reads YFSETQ. The trim removed 4 bases at V and 3 bases at J, leaving 17 bases unmatched. This CDR3 is 19 amino acids long. The chain's CDR3 is CASSALSGGAGRSNEKLFF. DNA for the CDR3: TGCGCCAGCAGCGCCCTATCAGGGGGCGCGGGTCGGTCTAATGAAAAACTGTTTTTT.

This chain links TRBV6-5 with TRBJ1-1; perhaps TRBD1 as D (6 bases). Between the trimmed V and J ends, which lost 6 bases and 5 bases, there was a span of 13 bases. Per the germline V gene, CDR1 is MNHEY and CDR2 is SVGAGI. The CDR3 has 13 residues. CDR3 sequence (DNA): TGTGCCAGCAGAAGACAGGTCCGGACTGAAGCTTTCTTT. Its protein is CASRRQVRTEAFF.

In this sample, this clone turned up a few times. The J gene is TRBJ2-1, the V gene TRBV4-2; 12 nucleotides match TRBD2. From germline, CDR1 is LGHNA and CDR2 YNFKEQ. The CDR3 runs 18 residues. The V and J ends lost 2 bases and 3 bases, in that order; junction bases with no gene match: 8. CDR3 amino acids: CASSQSGASGGVYNEQFF. The CDR3 coding sequence is TGTGCCAGCAGCCAATCGGGTGCTAGCGGGGGGGTCTACAATGAGCAGTTCTTC.

The chain employs TRBV5-1 and TRBJ1-6; TRBD1 agrees at 9 bases. This CDR3 is 16 amino acids long. Trimming cost V 4 bases and J 6 bases; bases outside gene matches: 8. Per the germline V gene, CDR1 is SGHRS and CDR2 is YFSETQ. The CDR3 protein is CASSKEQGASNSPLHF. In nucleotides, the CDR3 is TGCGCCAGCAGCAAAGAACAGGGGGCCTCTAATTCACCCCTCCACTTT.

The chain uses TRBV7-6 and TRBJ1-5; 7 nucleotides agree with TRBD1. CDR3 length: 15 amino acids. Germline-derived CDR1 and CDR2 are SGHVS and FNYEAQ. V gave up 4 bases and J gave up 6 bases; unmatched junction bases: 9. CDR3 in DNA: TGTGCCAGCAGCTCAGGAACAGGGGCAGGTCAGCCCCAGCATTTT. Encoded protein: CASSSGTGAGQPQHF.

The gene calls are TRBV13 and TRBJ1-2, with 11 nucleotides matching TRBD1. The CDR3 length is 18 residues. Trimming removed 0 bases from V and 5 bases from J; junction bases left unmatched: 11. Germline CDR1 is PRHDT and CDR2 is FYEKMQ (reference sequence). The CDR3 here is CASSLGLGTGGLRYGYTF. The CDR3 bases are TGTGCCAGCAGCTTAGGCCTTGGGACAGGGGGGCTAAGGTATGGCTACACCTTC.

The chain is built from TRBV7-9 and TRBJ1-1; TRBD1 matches 9 bases. Trimming took 5 bases from V and 7 from J; bases not matched to a gene: 8. Germline assignment: CDR1 SEHNR and CDR2 FQNEAQ (reference sequence). CDR3 length: 14 residues. CDR3 protein: CASSPLQGAGEAFF. DNA for the CDR3: TGTGCCAGCAGCCCCCTACAGGGGGCGGGTGAAGCTTTCTTT.

A single count supports this clone. The rearrangement links TRBV3-1 (or the pseudogene TRBV3-2) to TRBJ1-1; D remains ambiguous. Germline V gives CDR1 LGHDT, CDR2 YNNKEL (reference sequence). The V gene lost 5 bases and the J gene lost 1 base, with 11 bases spanning the gap. The length of the CDR3 is 14 residues. The CDR3 sequence is CASSFLRSNTEAFF. The CDR3 DNA sequence: TGTGCCAGCAGCTTCCTCCGTTCGAACACTGAAGCTTTCTTT.

J is TRBJ1-1 and V is TRBV4-2, with D possibly being TRBD1 (6 bases). V was trimmed by 7 bases and J by 8 bases, leaving 20 bases between them. The CDR3 is 14 amino acids. CDR1 and CDR2 from the germline V gene are LGHNA and YNFKEQ. CDR3 sequence reads: CASNPGQGRREAFF. The CDR3 nucleotides read TGTGCCAGCAACCCGGGGCAGGGGCGGAGGGAAGCTTTCTTT.

The V gene is TRBV3-1 (or the pseudogene TRBV3-2), the J gene TRBJ1-1; no clear D. V was shortened by 0 bases and J by 0 bases, with 8 bases between the two germline ends. The CDR3 is 15 residues long. Germline CDR1 LGHDT, CDR2 YNNKEL (reference sequence). CDR3 amino acids: CASSQDPRMNTEAFF. Here the CDR3 DNA reads TGTGCCAGCAGCCAAGATCCCAGAATGAACACTGAAGCTTTCTTT.

This clone was recorded once. The chain is built from TRBV5-6 and TRBJ2-3; 9 nucleotides match TRBD1. Losses at the gene ends were 2 bases for V and 6 bases for J; bases not matched to a gene: 7. This CDR3 region has 15 residues. Germline CDR1 and CDR2: SGHDT and YYEEEE. CDR3 bases: TGTGCCAGCAGCTTCTTTAGACAGGGGGTGGATACGCAGTATTTT. Translated: CASSFFRQGVDTQYF.